This TCR beta chain was sequenced in a study of control samples from healthy donors and cancer patients. Only in-frame clones appear in the TCRdb table, and some are missing; sequencing was by immunoSEQ multiplex PCR. The data contain roughly 95,000 clones, about 91% of them singletons. V lost 3 bases to trimming and J lost 5 bases, with 7 bases between them. Germline V gene lookup returns CDR1 MNHNS and CDR2 SASEGT. The CDR3 totals 12 residues. The origin of this receptor is a man aged 25 to 40 in good health. Sample: blood. This chain connects TRBV6-1 to TRBJ1-2; D unresolved. The CDR3 region is CASSDGGYGYTF. DNA for the CDR3: TGTGCCAGCAGTGATGGAGGATATGGCTACACCTTC.